This TCR beta chain is drawn from a study of blood T cell repertoires in COVID-19. Study details: The United States, Italy and Spain were the sources of the acute and convalescent COVID-19 samples.

Germline CDR1 is SGHNT and CDR2 is YYREEE (reference sequence). Trimming pared 4 bases from V and 8 bases from J, leaving 21 bases between. The CDR3 is 15 residues long. The method was immunoSEQ multiplex PCR; TCRdb's version includes in-frame clones alone and lacks a portion of them. The repertoire holds around 270,000 clones, with approximately 90% as singletons. This chain connects TRBV5-4 to TRBJ1-2, with D unclear. The receptor's source is a man aged 35-49 years with acute or convalescent COVID-19. The specimen was peripheral blood. CDR3 coding DNA: TGTGCCAGCAGCCCTAACCTAATTCCCGGGGTAGGCTACACCTTC. As protein: CASSPNLIPGVGYTF.